The text below deals with one T cell receptor (beta chain). The authors' processing: Estimation of nucleated cell counts relied on the amplification of reference gene primers. The table came from immunoSEQ multiplex PCR; TCRdb's copy has only in-frame clones and leaves some out. The V and J calls and clone size come from that table; D and trimming were worked out from the DNA. The table lists about 400,000 clones, 88% of them singletons. The data stem from a study of blood T cell repertoires in COVID-19. Study-wide background: Italy, Spain and the United States were the sources of the convalescent and acute COVID-19 samples. PBMCs, B-cell-depleted T cells, or T cells were the source of the cDNA or gDNA that made up the material.

Adults between roughly 18 and 90 years of age took part from 20 to 25 US areas. Germline values: CDR1 SEHNR, CDR2 FQNEAQ (reference sequence). This CDR3 spans 15 amino acids. Losses at the gene ends were 5 bases for V and 7 bases for J; bases not matched to a gene: 9. The origin of this receptor is a woman aged 30 to 39 with acute COVID-19. Source material: PBMCs or T cells enriched from blood (not recorded which). This chain links TRBV7-9 with TRBJ1-1, with 11 bases aligning to TRBD1. CDR3 nucleotide sequence: TGTGCCAGCAGCCTGGACAGGGGGCAAGGTCTTGAAGCTTTCTTT. It specifies CASSLDRGQGLEAFF. Based on the CDR3 plus reference TRBV7-9 and TRBJ1-1, the full variable domain is DTGVSQNPRHKITKRGQNVTFRCDPISEHNRLYWYRQTLGQGPEFLTYFQNEAQLEKSRLLSDRFSAERPKGSFSTLEIQRTEQGDSAMYLCASSLDRGQGLEAFFGQGTRLTVV.